The subject of this entry is one T cell receptor (beta chain). Antigen unknown. With 3 bases clipped from V and 4 bases from J, the junction kept 13 bases outside the gene matches. The V gene's germline CDR1 is MDHEN and CDR2 SYDVKM. CDR3 length: 18 amino acids. There was relapse after autologous stem cell transplantation in every patient, and there was variation in brentuximab vedotin exposure. This sample is drawn from a study of PD-1 blockade in classical Hodgkin lymphoma. Study-wide results and caveats: CD4+ but not CD8+ TCR diversity rose significantly by C4D1.

Only in-frame clones appear in the TCRdb table, and some are missing; sequencing was by immunoSEQ multiplex PCR. There are about 110,000 clones in the sample; 80% to 90% occur only once, and approximately 20% lies in the top ten. The origin of this receptor is a human donor with classical Hodgkin lymphoma. Specimen: peripheral blood mononuclear cells (PBMCs), collected before the second cycle of nivolumab. The J gene is TRBJ2-1, the V gene TRBV28; TRBD2 agrees at 9 bases. The CDR3 here is CASSLWAGGTGVYNEQFF. The CDR3 DNA follows: TGTGCCAGCAGTTTGTGGGCGGGGGGGACTGGTGTGTACAATGAGCAGTTCTTC. The full variable domain, in which reference TRBV28 and TRBJ2-1 provide the parts outside the CDR3, is DVKVTQSSRYLVKRTGEKVFLECVQDMDHENMFWYRQDPGLGLRLIYFSYDVKMKEKGDIPEGYSVSREKKERFSLILESASTNQTSMYLCASSLWAGGTGVYNEQFFGPGTRLTVL.